These T cell receptor beta chains were read from a single sample in a study of blood T cell repertoires in COVID-19. Using immunoSEQ multiplex PCR, the repertoire was profiled, and TCRdb retains in-frame clones only, with some absent. The repertoire holds 15,000 to 16,000 clones, approximately 85% seen once, with approximately 35% in the top ten. Specimen: peripheral blood. These receptors originate from a man in his sixties or seventies in a cohort sampled during active COVID-19. Each CDR3 is given with its conserved first and last residue. The D gene is left open where the match is weak.

j_call: TRBJ1-1; v_call: TRBV19; d_call: TRBD1; cdr3_nt: TGTGCCAGTAGTAGAGGTGGGACAGCCGGGAACACTGAAGCTTTCTTT; cdr3_aa: CASSRGGTAGNTEAFF
j_call: TRBJ1-5; v_call: TRBV7-8; d_call: .; cdr3_nt: TGTGCCAGCAGTTACACAGGGAATCAGCCCCAGCATTTT; cdr3_aa: CASSYTGNQPQHF
j_call: TRBJ1-5; v_call: TRBV19; d_call: .; cdr3_nt: TGTGCCAGTAGTATCCCCTCTTATCAGCCCCAGCATTTT; cdr3_aa: CASSIPSYQPQHF
j_call: TRBJ2-5; v_call: TRBV7-9; d_call: .; cdr3_nt: TGTGCCAGCAGCTTCAGGGGAGCGGAGACCCAGTACTTC; cdr3_aa: CASSFRGAETQYF
j_call: TRBJ2-2; v_call: TRBV12-3/TRBV12-4; d_call: .; cdr3_nt: TGTGCCAGCAGGTATGCAAGCGGCGGGGAGCTGTTTTTT; cdr3_aa: CASRYASGGELFF
j_call: TRBJ2-2; v_call: TRBV5-8; d_call: TRBD1; cdr3_nt: TGTGCCAGCAGTACCACAGGGGGCATTAGCACCGGGGAGCTGTTTTTT; cdr3_aa: CASSTTGGISTGELFF
j_call: TRBJ2-5; v_call: TRBV19; d_call: TRBD1; cdr3_nt: TGTGCCAGTAGTATTTACAGGGGTGGTGAGACCCAGTACTTC; cdr3_aa: CASSIYRGGETQYF
j_call: TRBJ2-2; v_call: TRBV5-1; d_call: TRBD2; cdr3_nt: TGCGCCAGCAGCCCTACGCAACTAGCGGGAGGACACACCGGGGAGCTGTTTTTT; cdr3_aa: CASSPTQLAGGHTGELFF
j_call: TRBJ2-1; v_call: TRBV30; d_call: .; cdr3_nt: TGTGCCTGGAGCTCGGGACTGGAAAACAATGAGCAGTTCTTC; cdr3_aa: CAWSSGLENNEQFF
j_call: TRBJ1-5; v_call: TRBV30; d_call: TRBD1; cdr3_nt: TGTGCCTGGGACGGGACAGGGGGCAATCAGCCCCAGCATTTT; cdr3_aa: CAWDGTGGNQPQHF
j_call: TRBJ1-3; v_call: TRBV11-1; d_call: .; cdr3_nt: TGTGCCAGCAGCCCGGTTATAAACAGGGCTGGAAACACCATATATTTT; cdr3_aa: CASSPVINRAGNTIYF